The 18 T cell receptor beta chains reported below all come from one sample, sequenced in a study of naive and memory T cell subsets. An equimolar mix of two oligonucleotides served as the beta constant-region primer for TRBC1 and TRBC2. TCRdb reanalysed the UMI-ligation and nested PCR reads using MiXCR and keeps one entry per CDR3 protein. This sample carries tens of thousands of distinct CDR3 sequences, about 12% of them seen once, and the ten largest clones take around 0.99%. The sequenced sample was central memory CD4+ T cells from blood. All receptors come from a human donor in good health.

This clonotype was detected many times. This chain connects TRBV5-6 to TRBJ2-6; D is uncertain. V gave up 1 base and J gave up 2 bases, with 4 bases separating them. Germline CDR1 SGHDT, CDR2 YYEEEE. This CDR3 comprises 14 residues. The DNA of the CDR3 is TGTGCCAGCAGCTTGCCAGCTGGGGCCAACGTCCTGACTTTC. Translated, it gives CASSLPAGANVLTF.

In this sample, this clonotype turned up a few times. The CDR3 DNA reads as TGTGCCAGCAGCTTCGTCAACTACAATGAGCAGTTCTTC. This codes for CASSFVNYNEQFF. The chain recombines TRBV5-6 with TRBJ2-1; no reliable D call. Germline V gives CDR1 SGHDT, CDR2 YYEEEE. The V and J ends lost 2 bases and 3 bases respectively, with 6 bases between them. The CDR3 loop spans 13 amino acids.

This clonotype has only one observation. The chain is built from TRBV10-3 and TRBJ2-7; a possible D gene is TRBD2 (5 bases). The CDR3 has 14 residues. The germline V gene encodes CDR1 ENHRY and CDR2 SYGVKD. Between the trimmed V and J ends, which lost 10 bases and 0 bases, there was a span of 16 bases. The DNA of the CDR3 is TGTGCCACCTCGAGTCCAGCGGACTCCTACGAGCAGTACTTC. Residues: CATSSPADSYEQYF.

This clonotype was counted ten times or more. V usage is TRBV3-1 and J usage is TRBJ2-2; D not resolved. Germline V lookup: CDR1 LGHDT, CDR2 YNNKEL (reference sequence). V lost 4 bases and J lost 1, with 13 bases in between. The CDR3 extends over 16 amino acids. CDR3 coding DNA: TGTGCCAGCAGCCTCTCGGAACTGCGGAACACCGGGGAGCTGTTTTTT. This sequence encodes CASSLSELRNTGELFF.

This clonotype was seen only a few times. This chain joins TRBV25-1 and TRBJ2-1; 11 bases align to TRBD2. CDR3 length: 18 amino acids. V lost 6 bases, J lost 8 bases, and 18 bases stayed unmatched. Germline loops: CDR1 MGHDK, CDR2 SYGVNS. The CDR3 region has the DNA TGTGCCAGCAGCGCAGGTAGCGGGAGGGTTTATAGGAGGGATGAGCAGTTCTTC. Its translation: CASSAGSGRVYRRDEQFF. The variable domain in full, completed from reference TRBV25-1 and TRBJ2-1, reads EADIYQTPRYLVIGTGKKITLECSQTMGHDKMYWYQQDPGMELHLIHYSYGVNSTEKGDLSSESTVSRIRTEHFPLTLESARPSHTSQYLCASSAGSGRVYRRDEQFFGPGTRLTVL.

This clonotype was counted only a few times. The chain combines TRBV11-2 with TRBJ2-2; tentative D call: TRBD1 (6 bases). Germline V gene data show CDR1 as SGHAT and CDR2 as FQNNGV. Trimming cost V 5 bases and J 13 bases, with 17 bases left between them. The CDR3 covers 13 residues. The CDR3 reads CASSHRQAPGLFF. As DNA, the CDR3 is TGTGCCAGCAGCCACAGACAGGCCCCCGGGCTGTTTTTT. Filled out from reference TRBV11-2 and TRBJ2-2, the complete variable domain reads EAGVAQSPRYKIIEKRQSVAFWCNPISGHATLYWYQQILGQGPKLLIQFQNNGVVDDSQLPKDRFSAERLKGVDSTLKIQPAKLEDSAVYLCASSHRQAPGLFFGEGSRLTVL.

This clonotype was counted a few times. The chain combines TRBV5-1 with TRBJ1-2; a possible D gene is TRBD1 (6 bases). Germline CDR1 reads SGHRS; CDR2 reads YFSETQ. The CDR3 runs to 16 residues. V was cut by 0 bases and J by 5 bases, with 17 bases left in between. CDR3 coding DNA: TGCGCCAGCAGCTTGGATGGACAGCTACAGCGTTATGGCTACACCTTC. Translated, it gives CASSLDGQLQRYGYTF.

The V gene is TRBV2, the J gene TRBJ2-3; maybe TRBD2 (6 bases). The V end was cut by 9 bases, the J end by 0 bases, with 10 bases between. The CDR3 has 13 amino acids. Germline V lookup: CDR1 SNHLY, CDR2 FYNNEI. CDR3 bases: TGTGCCAGTTCGGGAGAGAGCACAGATACGCAGTATTTT. It codes for CASSGESTDTQYF.

J is TRBJ1-2 and V is TRBV7-2; D not certain. This CDR3 is built from 17 residues. CDR1 is SGHTA and CDR2 is FQGNSA in the germline V gene. Trimming stripped 2 bases from V and 0 bases from J, with 16 bases between. The CDR3 protein is CASSLQPGIPANYGYTF. The CDR3 DNA follows: TGTGCCAGCAGCTTACAACCGGGGATTCCCGCTAACTATGGCTACACCTTC.

The CDR3 here is CASSSKGAAYFGSPLHF. The CDR3 DNA sequence: TGTGCCAGCAGCTCGAAGGGGGCCGCCTACTTCGGGTCACCCCTCCACTTT. The chain is built from TRBV5-5 and TRBJ1-6; 7 nucleotides agree with TRBD1. V dropped 3 bases and J dropped 10; count of bases not matched to a gene: 16. This CDR3 region has 17 residues. Germline assignment: CDR1 SGHKS and CDR2 YYEKEE (reference sequence). The complete variable domain, with remaining parts taken from reference TRBV5-5 and TRBJ1-6, reads DAGVTQSPTHLIKTRGQQVTLRCSPISGHKSVSWYQQVLGQGPQFIFQYYEKEERGRGNFPDRFSARQFPNYSSELNVNALLLGDSALYLCASSSKGAAYFGSPLHFGNGTRLTVT.

This chain links TRBV20-1 with TRBJ1-3; D not resolved. CDR3 length equals 14 residues. Trimming left V 3 bases short and J 0 bases short, with 9 bases between. Germline CDR1 reads DFQATT; CDR2 reads SNEGSKA (reference sequence). Written as DNA, the CDR3 is TGCAGTGCTAGCCACGTCCTCTCTGGAAACACCATATATTTT. Its protein product is CSASHVLSGNTIYF.

V is TRBV5-1 and J is TRBJ1-5, with D maybe TRBD1 (5 bases). The CDR3 is 15 residues long. Trimming removed 3 bases at V and 0 bases at J, with 10 bases between. Per the germline V gene, CDR1 is SGHRS and CDR2 is YFSETQ. CDR3 sequence: CASSWGTASNQPQHF. In nucleotides, the CDR3 is TGCGCCAGCAGCTGGGGGACTGCTAGCAATCAGCCCCAGCATTTT.

Many counts were recorded for this clonotype. V and J are TRBV27 and TRBJ1-6; no clear D. There are 12 residues in the CDR3. Trimming stripped 5 bases from V and 10 bases from J, with 9 bases between. Germline V lookup: CDR1 MNHEY, CDR2 SMNVEV (reference sequence). For the CDR3, the DNA is TGTGCCAGCAGTATTATGGGATCACCCCTCCACTTT. Protein: CASSIMGSPLHF.

This clonotype was seen many times. The V gene is TRBV3-1, the J gene TRBJ2-7; D is undetermined. CDR1 and CDR2 (germline): LGHDT, YNNKEL (reference sequence). The CDR3 loop spans 11 amino acids. Trimming removed 5 bases from V and 3 bases from J, with 5 bases in between. The CDR3 sequence is CASSASYEQYF. In nucleotides, the CDR3 is TGTGCCAGCAGCGCGAGCTACGAGCAGTACTTC.

This clonotype was observed a handful of times. This chain uses TRBV15 with TRBJ2-3; D gene ambiguous. Germline loops: CDR1 LNHNV, CDR2 YYDKDF (reference sequence). The CDR3 covers 15 residues. The V gene lost 0 bases and the J gene lost 0 bases, with 7 bases spanning the gap. CDR3 nucleotides: TGTGCCACCAGCAGAGATCTAGAAAGCACAGATACGCAGTATTTT. This encodes CATSRDLESTDTQYF.

V gene TRBV6-5 combines with J gene TRBJ1-1; no clear D. Germline V gene data show CDR1 as MNHEY and CDR2 as SVGAGI. The V end lost 6 bases, the J end lost 6 bases, and 14 bases lay between the germline ends. The CDR3 totals 13 residues. The CDR3: CASSLATRSEAFF. The CDR3 bases are TGTGCCAGCAGCCTAGCCACACGGTCTGAAGCTTTCTTT.

This clonotype was seen a few times. The chain is built from TRBV20-1 and TRBJ2-7, with 8 bases identical to TRBD2. The CDR3 extends over 14 amino acids. The V and J ends lost 3 bases and 6 bases, in that order; junction bases with no gene match: 10. Germline V lookup: CDR1 DFQATT, CDR2 SNEGSKA (reference sequence). CDR3 loop: CSARPRSGSIEQYF. The CDR3 DNA is TGCAGTGCTAGGCCAAGAAGCGGGAGTATCGAGCAGTACTTC.

This clonotype was recorded only once. The rearrangement joins TRBV18 to TRBJ1-1; 8 bases align to TRBD1. The CDR3 consists of 14 residues. J lost 4 bases, V lost 5 bases, and 6 bases had no gene match. Germline V gives CDR1 KGHSH, CDR2 LQKENI. This chain's CDR3 is CASSAGQGGTEAFF. The CDR3 coding sequence is TGTGCCAGCTCAGCAGGACAGGGCGGCACTGAAGCTTTCTTT.